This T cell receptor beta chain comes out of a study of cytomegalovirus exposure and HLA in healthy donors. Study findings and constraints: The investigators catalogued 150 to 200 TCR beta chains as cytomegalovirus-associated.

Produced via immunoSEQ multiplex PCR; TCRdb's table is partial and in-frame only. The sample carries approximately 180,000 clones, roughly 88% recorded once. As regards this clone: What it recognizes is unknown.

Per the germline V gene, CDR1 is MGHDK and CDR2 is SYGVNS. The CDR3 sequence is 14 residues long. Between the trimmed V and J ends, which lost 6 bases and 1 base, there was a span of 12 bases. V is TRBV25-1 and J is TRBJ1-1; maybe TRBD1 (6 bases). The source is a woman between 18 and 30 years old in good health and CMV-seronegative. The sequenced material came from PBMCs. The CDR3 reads CASSETGKNTEAFF. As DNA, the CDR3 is TGTGCCAGCAGCGAAACAGGGAAGAACACTGAAGCTTTCTTT.